The rows below give T cell receptor beta chains drawn from one sample of a study of blood T cells in healthy people across ages. TCRdb recomputed calls from the 5' RACE reads with MiXCR, one row per CDR3 protein. Altogether around 1,600,000 distinct CDR3 sequences are present, around 40% being singletons, with the ten largest covering approximately 4.1%. The material sequenced was blood. The origin of the receptors is a woman under 30 in good health. Each CDR3 is given with its conserved first and last residue. The order of the fields is clone size, D gene, V gene, J gene, CDR3 protein, CDR3 DNA. D genes are given only for firm matches. Only some rows state a clone size, as once, few, many or a class for expanded clones.

clone_size: few; d_call: -; v_call: TRBV6-1; j_call: TRBJ1-2; cdr3_aa: CASTYRVGYGYTF; cdr3_nt: TGTGCCAGCACTTACAGGGTGGGCTATGGCTACACCTTC
clone_size: -; d_call: -; v_call: TRBV6-1; j_call: TRBJ2-7; cdr3_aa: CASSGATPIASYEQYF; cdr3_nt: TGTGCCAGCAGTGGGGCTACGCCAATTGCCTCCTACGAGCAGTACTTC
clone_size: -; d_call: TRBD2; v_call: TRBV4-2; j_call: TRBJ2-3; cdr3_aa: CASSQILAGGTDTQYF; cdr3_nt: TGTGCCAGCAGCCAGATTCTAGCGGGGGGCACAGATACGCAGTATTTT
clone_size: few; d_call: TRBD2; v_call: TRBV9; j_call: TRBJ2-7; cdr3_aa: CASSVAGVGSGSLYEQYF; cdr3_nt: TGTGCCAGCAGCGTAGCTGGAGTGGGTAGCGGGAGTCTCTACGAGCAGTACTTC
clone_size: -; d_call: -; v_call: TRBV3-1; j_call: TRBJ2-7; cdr3_aa: CASSQSMVTTEQYF; cdr3_nt: TGTGCCAGCAGCCAATCAATGGTAACGACCGAGCAGTACTTC
clone_size: -; d_call: -; v_call: TRBV20-1; j_call: TRBJ2-1; cdr3_aa: CSASTVSVGYEQFF; cdr3_nt: TGCAGTGCTAGTACGGTCAGTGTGGGTTACGAGCAGTTCTTC
clone_size: -; d_call: -; v_call: TRBV6-1; j_call: TRBJ2-7; cdr3_aa: CASSEFNPSYEQYF; cdr3_nt: TGTGCCAGCAGTGAATTTAATCCCTCCTACGAGCAGTACTTC
clone_size: few; d_call: -; v_call: TRBV12-5; j_call: TRBJ2-1; cdr3_aa: CASGLSGGAYNEQFF; cdr3_nt: TGTGCTAGTGGTTTAAGTGGCGGGGCCTACAATGAGCAGTTCTTC
clone_size: -; d_call: -; v_call: TRBV11-2; j_call: TRBJ1-2; cdr3_aa: CASSLDLSNYGYTF; cdr3_nt: TGTGCCAGCAGCTTAGATTTGTCTAACTATGGCTACACCTTC
clone_size: -; d_call: -; v_call: TRBV28; j_call: TRBJ2-1; cdr3_aa: CASSFPPTGRNEQFF; cdr3_nt: TGTGCCAGCAGTTTCCCCCCTACAGGGCGCAATGAGCAGTTCTTC
clone_size: -; d_call: -; v_call: TRBV3-1; j_call: TRBJ1-1; cdr3_aa: CASSRSGVNTEAFF; cdr3_nt: TGTGCCAGCAGCCGCTCGGGTGTGAACACTGAAGCTTTCTTT
clone_size: once; d_call: TRBD1; v_call: TRBV20-1; j_call: TRBJ1-2; cdr3_aa: CSARPQGGLGGYTF; cdr3_nt: TGCAGTGCTAGACCCCAGGGGGGCCTGGGTGGCTACACCTTC
clone_size: few; d_call: -; v_call: TRBV4-1; j_call: TRBJ1-1; cdr3_aa: CASSQSTPGDYTEAFF; cdr3_nt: TGCGCCAGCAGCCAGTCAACGCCGGGGGATTACACTGAAGCTTTCTTT
clone_size: few; d_call: -; v_call: TRBV4-2; j_call: TRBJ2-3; cdr3_aa: CARSKADTQYF; cdr3_nt: TGTGCCAGAAGCAAGGCAGATACGCAGTATTTT
clone_size: few; d_call: TRBD1; v_call: TRBV4-1; j_call: TRBJ2-1; cdr3_aa: CASSTGTATYNEQFF; cdr3_nt: TGCGCCAGCAGCACCGGGACAGCGACCTACAATGAGCAGTTCTTC
clone_size: -; d_call: -; v_call: TRBV7-2; j_call: TRBJ2-1; cdr3_aa: CASSFRTTLYNEQFF; cdr3_nt: TGTGCCAGCAGCTTTAGGACTACCCTATACAATGAGCAGTTCTTC
clone_size: few; d_call: -; v_call: TRBV27; j_call: TRBJ1-2; cdr3_aa: CASSPGVAMTSYGYTF; cdr3_nt: TGTGCCAGCAGCCCGGGGGTCGCCATGACTTCGTATGGCTACACCTTC
clone_size: -; d_call: TRBD1; v_call: TRBV5-1; j_call: TRBJ2-7; cdr3_aa: CASSLEGQVNEQYF; cdr3_nt: TGCGCCAGCAGCTTAGAGGGACAGGTAAACGAGCAGTACTTC
clone_size: -; d_call: -; v_call: TRBV12-5; j_call: TRBJ2-1; cdr3_aa: CASGLVLSGRSSYNEQFF; cdr3_nt: TGTGCTAGTGGTTTGGTACTTAGTGGAAGGAGCTCCTACAATGAGCAGTTCTTC
clone_size: once; d_call: -; v_call: TRBV13; j_call: TRBJ1-1; cdr3_aa: CASLRWNTEAFF; cdr3_nt: TGTGCCAGTCTCCGGTGGAACACTGAAGCTTTCTTT
clone_size: -; d_call: TRBD1; v_call: TRBV9; j_call: TRBJ1-2; cdr3_aa: CASSEGQARYGYTF; cdr3_nt: TGTGCCAGCAGCGAAGGACAGGCCCGGTATGGCTACACCTTC
clone_size: few; d_call: -; v_call: TRBV12-3/TRBV12-4; j_call: TRBJ2-1; cdr3_aa: CASSQPDSANEQFF; cdr3_nt: TGTGCCAGCAGCCAACCGGACAGCGCTAATGAGCAGTTCTTC
clone_size: -; d_call: TRBD2; v_call: TRBV12-3/TRBV12-4; j_call: TRBJ2-1; cdr3_aa: CASSLGGRLGEQFF; cdr3_nt: TGTGCCAGCAGTTTAGGCGGGAGATTGGGTGAGCAGTTCTTC
clone_size: few; d_call: -; v_call: TRBV27; j_call: TRBJ2-1; cdr3_aa: CASSLSLGGEQFF; cdr3_nt: TGTGCCAGCAGTTTATCGCTGGGGGGTGAGCAGTTCTTC
clone_size: -; d_call: -; v_call: TRBV7-9; j_call: TRBJ2-4; cdr3_aa: CASSLKGGTLLAKNIQYF; cdr3_nt: TGTGCCAGCAGCTTAAAGGGGGGAACATTGCTAGCCAAAAACATTCAGTACTTC